The text below deals with one T cell receptor (beta chain). The antigen remains unidentified. This entry belongs to a study of OX40 agonist ivuxolimab in advanced cancers. Turning to the study itself: Clinicians treated patients with ivuxolimab, an agonistic anti-OX40 (CD134) antibody. Three patients had partial responses: one hepatocellular carcinoma, two cutaneous melanoma. The study's findings and limits: Researchers report that CD8+ T cells had, on average, more expanded clones than CD4+. Partial responders at 0.1-3.0 mg/kg showed near-lowest clonal expansion.

TCRdb keeps only in-frame clones here, not all; method: immunoSEQ multiplex PCR. The sample has 35,000 to 45,000 clones, approximately 90% seen once; the top ten hold 9.5% to 15%. Germline V gives CDR1 MGHRA, CDR2 YSYEKL. This CDR3 comprises 13 residues. V lost 1 base, J lost 8 bases, and 9 bases lay in between. The chain has TRBV4-1 and TRBJ2-1; D is uncertain. This clonotype was obtained from an adult with an advanced solid tumor such as melanoma, head and neck, liver or kidney cancer. The material was CD4+ or CD8+ T cells sorted from blood, obtained in a trial of the OX40 agonist ivuxolimab. CDR3 bases: TGCGCCAGCAGCCAAGCGCGACTGTATGAGCAGTTCTTC. It specifies CASSQARLYEQFF.